The entry that follows covers one T cell receptor beta chain sequence. Data came from immunoSEQ multiplex PCR; TCRdb stores just in-frame clones and leaves some out. The sample yields about 20,000 clones, about 88% seen once. The CDR3 loop spans 14 amino acids. V was shortened by 7 bases and J by 6 bases, with 16 bases between the two germline ends. From germline, CDR1 is LNHNV and CDR2 YYDKDF (reference sequence). The source of the sample is a study of T cell changes during pregnancy in multiple sclerosis. Sequenced here: CD8+ T cells from peripheral blood mononuclear cells, sampled in the third trimester of pregnancy. J is TRBJ1-5 and V is TRBV15; a possible D gene is TRBD1 (6 bases). This TCR derives from a female donor in good health, enrolled as a control in a pregnancy study. The CDR3 reads CATKGPQGTQPQHF. The CDR3 DNA follows: TGTGCCACCAAAGGACCCCAGGGGACTCAGCCCCAGCATTTT.